This TCR beta chain appears in the sequencing data of a study of identical twins. Unique molecular identifiers were in the cDNA, with template-switch universal primer binding. TCRdb called the 5' RACE reads again in MiXCR, with one record for every CDR3 protein. The sample gives about 660,000 distinct CDR3 sequences, 8.6% of which show up once; approximately 0.94% is in the top ten. Trimming shortened V by 5 bases and J by 7 bases, and 11 bases separated the two germline ends. Germline CDR1 and CDR2: SGHVS and FQNEAQ. The CDR3 runs 12 residues. Overall study findings and caveats: Out-of-frame alpha sequences common to twins exhibited an excess of low generation probability.

Of note for this clonotype: No antigen is known for it.

These data were likewise used in another study, on yellow fever vaccine responses in identical twins.

The receptor was isolated from a woman under 30 in good health. The V gene is TRBV7-8, the J gene TRBJ1-1, with D uncertain. Material: PBMCs. CDR3 DNA sequence: TGTGCCAGCAGCCACGCTTGGGGTGAAGCTTTCTTT. Translating gives CASSHAWGEAFF.